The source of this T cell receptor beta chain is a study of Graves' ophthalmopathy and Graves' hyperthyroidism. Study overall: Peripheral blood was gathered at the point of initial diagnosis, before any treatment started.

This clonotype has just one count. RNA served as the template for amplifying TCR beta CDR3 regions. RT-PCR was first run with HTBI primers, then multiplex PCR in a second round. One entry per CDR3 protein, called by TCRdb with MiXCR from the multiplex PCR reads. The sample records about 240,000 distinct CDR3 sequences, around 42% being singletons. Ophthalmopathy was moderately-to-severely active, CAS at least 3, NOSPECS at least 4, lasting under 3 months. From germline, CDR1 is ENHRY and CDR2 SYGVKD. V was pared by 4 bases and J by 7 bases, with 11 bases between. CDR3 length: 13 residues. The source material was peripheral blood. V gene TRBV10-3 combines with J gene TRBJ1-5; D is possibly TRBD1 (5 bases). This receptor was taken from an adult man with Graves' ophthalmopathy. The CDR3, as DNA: TGTGCCATCAGTGTGGGGGAGAAACAGCCCCAGCATTTT. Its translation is CAISVGEKQPQHF.